This T cell receptor (beta chain) emerged from a study of shared clonotypes between healthy human individuals. This CDR3 is built from 11 residues. Germline CDR1 is SEHNR and CDR2 is FQNEAQ (reference sequence). The V and J ends lost 5 bases and 8 bases, in that order; junction bases with no gene match: 0. Clones were sequenced by immunoSEQ multiplex PCR, and TCRdb holds only the in-frame ones, with some missing. This sample carries over 850,000 clones, approximately 80% of them seen once, and the ten largest clones take roughly 0.55%. This sequence joins TRBV7-9 and TRBJ2-4, with 7 bases lining up with TRBD1. The source is a man aged 18 to 35 in good health. Some clones in this sample may be carry-over from other donors' samples. The specimen sequenced was memory CD4+ T cells from PBMCs. The subset here: CD45RA-negative fraction. CDR3 in amino acids: CASSDRDIQYF. DNA of the CDR3: TGTGCCAGCAGCGACAGGGACATTCAGTACTTC. The full variable domain, with the rest looked up from reference TRBV7-9 and TRBJ2-4, is DTGVSQNPRHKITKRGQNVTFRCDPISEHNRLYWYRQTLGQGPEFLTYFQNEAQLEKSRLLSDRFSAERPKGSFSTLEIQRTEQGDSAMYLCASSDRDIQYFGAGTRLSVL.